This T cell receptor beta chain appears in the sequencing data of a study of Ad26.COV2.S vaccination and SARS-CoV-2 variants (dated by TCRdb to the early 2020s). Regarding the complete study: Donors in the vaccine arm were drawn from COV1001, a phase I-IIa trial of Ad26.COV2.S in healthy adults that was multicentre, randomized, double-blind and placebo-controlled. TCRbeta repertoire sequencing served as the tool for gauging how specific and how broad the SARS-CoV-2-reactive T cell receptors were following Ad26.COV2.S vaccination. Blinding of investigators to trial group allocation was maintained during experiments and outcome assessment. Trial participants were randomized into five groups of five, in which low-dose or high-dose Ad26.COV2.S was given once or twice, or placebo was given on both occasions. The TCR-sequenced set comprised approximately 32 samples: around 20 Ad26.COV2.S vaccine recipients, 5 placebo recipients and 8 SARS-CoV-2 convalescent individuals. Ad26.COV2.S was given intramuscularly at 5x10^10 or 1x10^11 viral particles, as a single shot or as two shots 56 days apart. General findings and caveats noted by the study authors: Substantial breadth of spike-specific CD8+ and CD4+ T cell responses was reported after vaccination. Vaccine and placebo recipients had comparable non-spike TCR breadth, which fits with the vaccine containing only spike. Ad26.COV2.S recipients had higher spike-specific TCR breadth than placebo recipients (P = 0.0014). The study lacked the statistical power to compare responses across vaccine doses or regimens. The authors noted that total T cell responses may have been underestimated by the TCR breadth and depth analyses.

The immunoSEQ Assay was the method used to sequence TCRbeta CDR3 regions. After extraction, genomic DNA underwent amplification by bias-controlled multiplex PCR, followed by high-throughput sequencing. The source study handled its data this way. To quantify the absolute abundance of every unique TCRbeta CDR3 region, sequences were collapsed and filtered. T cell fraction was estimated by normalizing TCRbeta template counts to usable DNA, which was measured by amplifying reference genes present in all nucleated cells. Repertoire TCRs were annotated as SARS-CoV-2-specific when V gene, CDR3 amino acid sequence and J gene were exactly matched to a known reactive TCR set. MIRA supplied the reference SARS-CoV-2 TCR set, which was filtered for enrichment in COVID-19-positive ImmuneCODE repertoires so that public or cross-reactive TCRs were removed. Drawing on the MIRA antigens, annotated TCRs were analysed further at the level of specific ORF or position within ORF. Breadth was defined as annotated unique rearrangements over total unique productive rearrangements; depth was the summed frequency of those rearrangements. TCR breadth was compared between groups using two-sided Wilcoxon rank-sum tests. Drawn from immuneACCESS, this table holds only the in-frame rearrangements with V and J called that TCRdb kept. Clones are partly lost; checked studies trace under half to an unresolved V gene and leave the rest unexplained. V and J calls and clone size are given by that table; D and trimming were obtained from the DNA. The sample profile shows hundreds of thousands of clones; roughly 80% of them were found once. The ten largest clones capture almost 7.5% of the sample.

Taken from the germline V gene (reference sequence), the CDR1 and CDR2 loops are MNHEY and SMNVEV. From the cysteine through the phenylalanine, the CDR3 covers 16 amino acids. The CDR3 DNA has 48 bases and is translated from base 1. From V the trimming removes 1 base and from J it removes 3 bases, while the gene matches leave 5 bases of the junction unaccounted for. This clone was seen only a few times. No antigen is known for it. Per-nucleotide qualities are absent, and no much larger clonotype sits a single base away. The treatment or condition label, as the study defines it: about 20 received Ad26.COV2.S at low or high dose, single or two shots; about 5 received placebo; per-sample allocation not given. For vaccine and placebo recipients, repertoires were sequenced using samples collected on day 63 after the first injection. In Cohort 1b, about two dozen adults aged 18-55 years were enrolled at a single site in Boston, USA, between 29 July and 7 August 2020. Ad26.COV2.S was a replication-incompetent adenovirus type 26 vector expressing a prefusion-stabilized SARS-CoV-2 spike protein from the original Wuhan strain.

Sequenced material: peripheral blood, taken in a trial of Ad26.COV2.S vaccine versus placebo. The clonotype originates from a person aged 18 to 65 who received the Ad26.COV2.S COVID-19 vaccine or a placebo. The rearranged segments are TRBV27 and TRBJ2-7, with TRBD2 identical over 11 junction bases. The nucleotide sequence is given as TGTGCCAGCAGTTTATTCGGGACTAGCGGAATCTACGAGCAGTACTTC. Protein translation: CASSLFGTSGIYEQYF.